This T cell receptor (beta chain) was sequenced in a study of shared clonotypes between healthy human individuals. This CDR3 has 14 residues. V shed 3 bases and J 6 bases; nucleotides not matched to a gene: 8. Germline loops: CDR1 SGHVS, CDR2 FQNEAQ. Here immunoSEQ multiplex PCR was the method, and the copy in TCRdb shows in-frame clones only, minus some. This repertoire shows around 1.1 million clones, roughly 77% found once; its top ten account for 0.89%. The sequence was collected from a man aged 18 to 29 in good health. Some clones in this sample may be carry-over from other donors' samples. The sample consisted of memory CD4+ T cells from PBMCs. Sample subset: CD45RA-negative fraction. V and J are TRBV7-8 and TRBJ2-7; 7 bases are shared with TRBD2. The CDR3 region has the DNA TGTGCCAGCAGCTTCCGCCGTATAGCGGGCGAGCAGTACTTC. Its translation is CASSFRRIAGEQYF.